This T cell receptor beta chain emerged from a study of blood T cell repertoires in COVID-19. Overall study context: Acute and convalescent COVID-19 samples came from the United States, Italy and Spain. PBMCs, B-cell-depleted T cells, or T cells were the source of the cDNA or gDNA that made up the material.

With V trimmed by 6 bases and J by 3 bases, 6 bases remained unmatched. CDR1 and CDR2 from the germline V gene are MDHEN and SYDVKM. This CDR3 is 15 amino acids long. Per the original methods: Amplified reference gene primers provided the basis for estimating nucleated cell counts. Produced via immunoSEQ multiplex PCR; TCRdb's table is partial and in-frame only. The V and J calls and the clone size are those of that table, but D and trimming were determined from the DNA. Among about 98,000 clones, around 75% were seen once, and the ten largest hold roughly a quarter. The TCR comes from a man aged 70-80 years with acute or convalescent COVID-19. This rearrangement joins TRBV28 to TRBJ2-7, with 12 bases identical to TRBD2. Sequenced material: peripheral blood. The CDR3 protein is CASSLAGGKGYEQYF. In DNA, the CDR3 is TGTGCCAGCAGCCTAGCGGGAGGGAAGGGCTACGAGCAGTACTTC.